The rows below give T cell receptor beta chains drawn from one sample of a study of cytomegalovirus exposure and HLA in healthy donors. Sequenced by immunoSEQ multiplex PCR; TCRdb stores in-frame clones only, minus some. The sample lists under 250,000 clones, roughly 85% occurring once. Sequencing used PBMCs. These receptors were collected from a woman aged 45-59 years in good health and CMV-seronegative. Each CDR3 is given with its conserved first and last residue. A D gene is named only where the DNA matches it firmly. Expanded clones get a size class; other rows say once, few or many, or leave the size out.

V gene: TRBV9
clone size: .
D gene: .
J gene: TRBJ1-5
CDR3 protein: CASSVGPQGNQPQHF
CDR3 DNA: TGTGCCAGCAGCGTAGGACCCCAGGGGAATCAGCCCCAGCATTTT

V gene: TRBV9
clone size: .
D gene: TRBD1
J gene: TRBJ1-5
CDR3 protein: CASSVDGTGLQPQHF
CDR3 DNA: TGTGCCAGCAGCGTAGATGGGACAGGGCTTCAGCCCCAGCATTTT

V gene: TRBV4-2
clone size: .
D gene: TRBD2
J gene: TRBJ2-3
CDR3 protein: CASSRGLAGSTDTQYF
CDR3 DNA: TGTGCCAGCAGTCGAGGACTAGCGGGGTCCACAGATACGCAGTATTTT

V gene: TRBV5-4
clone size: once
D gene: TRBD1
J gene: TRBJ2-5
CDR3 protein: CASSFRDREGETQYF
CDR3 DNA: TGTGCCAGCAGCTTCCGGGACAGGGAAGGAGAGACCCAGTACTTC

V gene: TRBV6-5
clone size: few
D gene: .
J gene: TRBJ2-7
CDR3 protein: CASSPGDSYEQYF
CDR3 DNA: TGTGCCAGCAGTCCCGGTGACTCCTACGAGCAGTACTTC

V gene: TRBV5-8
clone size: .
D gene: TRBD2
J gene: TRBJ2-7
CDR3 protein: CASSLASGTYEQYF
CDR3 DNA: TGTGCCAGCAGCTTGGCTAGCGGAACCTACGAGCAGTACTTC

V gene: TRBV5-1
clone size: .
D gene: .
J gene: TRBJ2-1
CDR3 protein: CATTSSGSYNEQFF
CDR3 DNA: TGCGCCACAACTAGCTCGGGCTCCTACAATGAGCAGTTCTTC

V gene: TRBV19
clone size: .
D gene: .
J gene: TRBJ1-5
CDR3 protein: CASSTGLTKYQPQHF
CDR3 DNA: TGTGCCAGTAGCACAGGGCTTACGAAATATCAGCCCCAGCATTTT

V gene: TRBV10-2
clone size: .
D gene: TRBD1
J gene: TRBJ2-7
CDR3 protein: CASRDSSYEQYF
CDR3 DNA: TGCGCCAGCCGGGACAGCTCCTACGAGCAGTACTTC

V gene: TRBV14
clone size: .
D gene: .
J gene: TRBJ1-5
CDR3 protein: CASSPRGGHNQPQHF
CDR3 DNA: TGTGCCAGCAGCCCTCGGGGAGGGCACAATCAGCCCCAGCATTTT

V gene: TRBV29-1
clone size: .
D gene: .
J gene: TRBJ2-4
CDR3 protein: CSVEHPPKNIQYF
CDR3 DNA: TGCAGCGTTGAACATCCCCCCAAAAACATTCAGTACTTC

V gene: TRBV5-1
clone size: few
D gene: .
J gene: TRBJ2-3
CDR3 protein: CASSLVVGHTDTQYF
CDR3 DNA: TGCGCCAGCAGCTTGGTTGTAGGACACACAGATACGCAGTATTTT

V gene: TRBV5-5
clone size: few
D gene: TRBD2
J gene: TRBJ2-2
CDR3 protein: CASSHGLAVNTGELFF
CDR3 DNA: TGTGCCAGCAGCCACGGACTAGCGGTGAACACCGGGGAGCTGTTTTTT

V gene: TRBV7-8
clone size: once
D gene: .
J gene: TRBJ1-5
CDR3 protein: CASSLAQEALAENQPQHF
CDR3 DNA: TGTGCCAGCAGCTTAGCGCAGGAGGCTTTGGCCGAAAATCAGCCCCAGCATTTT

V gene: TRBV7-3
clone size: .
D gene: TRBD2
J gene: TRBJ2-1
CDR3 protein: CASSLGLAEGYNEQFF
CDR3 DNA: TGTGCCAGCAGCCTAGGACTAGCGGAGGGCTACAATGAGCAGTTCTTC

V gene: TRBV14
clone size: .
D gene: .
J gene: TRBJ1-3
CDR3 protein: CASSQENSSYSGNTIYF
CDR3 DNA: TGTGCCAGCAGCCAAGAAAACAGCTCATACTCTGGAAACACCATATATTTT

V gene: TRBV4-1
clone size: .
D gene: TRBD1
J gene: TRBJ2-7
CDR3 protein: CASSPHRRQGDEQYF
CDR3 DNA: TGCGCCAGCAGCCCACATCGAAGACAGGGAGACGAGCAGTACTTC

V gene: TRBV2
clone size: .
D gene: TRBD2
J gene: TRBJ2-5
CDR3 protein: CASSRSGRAGETQYF
CDR3 DNA: TGTGCCAGCAGTCGAAGCGGGAGGGCCGGGGAGACCCAGTACTTC

V gene: TRBV7-2
clone size: .
D gene: .
J gene: TRBJ1-3
CDR3 protein: CASSLGTGNTIYF
CDR3 DNA: TGTGCTAGCAGCTTAGGTACTGGAAACACCATATATTTT

V gene: TRBV6-1
clone size: .
D gene: .
J gene: TRBJ1-3
CDR3 protein: CASTDGLYSGNTIYF
CDR3 DNA: TGTGCCAGCACGGACGGACTATACTCTGGAAACACCATATATTTT

V gene: TRBV6-5
clone size: .
D gene: .
J gene: TRBJ2-2
CDR3 protein: CASSYSTRGTGELFF
CDR3 DNA: TGTGCCAGCAGTTACTCGACTAGGGGTACCGGGGAGCTGTTTTTT

V gene: TRBV10-1
clone size: few
D gene: .
J gene: TRBJ2-3
CDR3 protein: CASSVGGTQYF
CDR3 DNA: TGCGCCAGCAGTGTCGGGGGTACGCAGTATTTT

V gene: TRBV30
clone size: .
D gene: TRBD1
J gene: TRBJ1-1
CDR3 protein: CAWRGQTNTEAFF
CDR3 DNA: TGTGCCTGGAGGGGACAGACGAACACTGAAGCTTTCTTT

V gene: TRBV30
clone size: .
D gene: .
J gene: TRBJ1-5
CDR3 protein: CAWSLQGEYSNQPQHF
CDR3 DNA: TGTGCCTGGAGCCTACAGGGAGAATATAGCAATCAGCCCCAGCATTTT

V gene: TRBV7-9
clone size: .
D gene: .
J gene: TRBJ1-2
CDR3 protein: CASKIGTPNYGYTF
CDR3 DNA: TGTGCCAGCAAAATCGGGACACCTAACTATGGCTACACCTTC

V gene: TRBV5-1
clone size: .
D gene: .
J gene: TRBJ2-7
CDR3 protein: CASSSISYEQYF
CDR3 DNA: TGCGCCAGCAGCTCCATCTCCTACGAGCAGTACTTC

V gene: TRBV5-6
clone size: .
D gene: TRBD2
J gene: TRBJ2-3
CDR3 protein: CASSLMGGKTSTDTQYF
CDR3 DNA: TGTGCCAGCAGCTTGATGGGGGGGAAGACTTCCACAGATACGCAGTATTTT

V gene: TRBV28
clone size: .
D gene: .
J gene: TRBJ1-2
CDR3 protein: CASLKNRVSYGYTF
CDR3 DNA: TGTGCCAGCCTGAAAAACAGGGTTAGCTATGGCTACACCTTC

V gene: TRBV5-4
clone size: .
D gene: .
J gene: TRBJ2-7
CDR3 protein: CASSLGPPGSEQYF
CDR3 DNA: TGTGCCAGCAGCTTGGGCCCTCCGGGGAGCGAGCAGTACTTC